This T cell receptor (beta chain) derives from a study of tumor-infiltrating lymphocytes in primary liver carcinoma. Study-level points and caveats: Found in all five tumor regions were only about 7.5-24% of top clones. Tumor-adjacent and tumor-blood pairs displayed less overlap than did pairs of tumor regions. Tumor tissue displayed a significantly greater top-250-clone fraction than blood (p = 0.039).

Production of TCR beta cDNA used around 500 ng total RNA together with a constant-region primer. For TCR beta, libraries were produced by three nested multiplex PCR rounds using slightly modified ARM-PCR. Both of the initial two PCR rounds ran for around 9 cycles and employed TRBV1-TRBV30 forward primers alongside a C-beta reverse primer. TCRdb ran MiXCR on the multiplex PCR reads and lists one entry per CDR3 protein. The sample contains roughly 120,000 distinct CDR3 sequences, around 64% of which appear only once. Between roughly 20 and 31 mg of unsorted bulk tissue served as the source from which RNA and DNA were co-extracted. Each sampled tumor had five separate regions taken from it. Trimming shortened V by 6 bases and J by 4 bases, and 15 bases separated the two germline ends. Germline loops: CDR1 MDHEN, CDR2 SYDVKM. CDR3 length: 14 residues. A few counts support this clonotype. Its antigen is still unknown.

The sample comprised liver tumor tissue from sampling region 3. The subset here: tumor region T3, left-lateral pole. The chain is built from TRBV28 and TRBJ1-1; no definite D call. The receptor's source is a woman between 55 and 75 years old with primary liver carcinoma and hepatitis B virus infection. CDR3 loop: CASSPRGGSTEAFF. As DNA, the CDR3 is TGTGCCAGCAGCCCCCGGGGAGGGTCCACTGAAGCTTTCTTT.